Listed here are 28 T cell receptor beta chains from one sample, sequenced in a study of technical replicates of blood from several donors. Profiling relied on immunoSEQ multiplex PCR, and the TCRdb table lists in-frame clones only, not all of them. The sample lists tens of thousands of clones, 95% to 97% occurring once. Sample: T cells isolated from PBMCs. The origin of the receptors is a human donor in good health.

This rearrangement joins TRBV19 to TRBJ2-1, with D perhaps TRBD2 (5 bases). The CDR3 extends over 16 amino acids. Trimming removed 8 bases at V and 8 bases at J, with 25 bases between. Germline V gives CDR1 LNHDA, CDR2 SQIVND (reference sequence). The CDR3 region has the DNA TGTGCCAGTCACTCCACTAGGGTTAGGTCTAGGGATGAGCAGTTCTTC. This codes for CASHSTRVRSRDEQFF.

The chain employs TRBV10-3 and TRBJ2-2; 7 bases fit TRBD2. Germline V lookup: CDR1 ENHRY, CDR2 SYGVKD. Trimming at V came to 7 bases and at J to 6 bases, leaving 11 bases not matched to a gene. The CDR3 sequence is 15 residues long. CDR3 protein: CAITSGREKSGELFF. The CDR3, as DNA: TGTGCCATCACCTCTGGGAGGGAGAAGTCCGGGGAGCTGTTTTTT.

The chain joins TRBV30 to TRBJ2-7; TRBD2 agrees at 7 bases. CDR1 GTSNPN and CDR2 SVGIG come from the germline V gene (reference sequence). V shed 4 bases and J 5 bases; nucleotides not matched to a gene: 8. The CDR3 runs to 13 residues. The CDR3 nucleotides read TGTGCCTGGAACCTTGGGAGGGTCAACGAGCAGTACTTC. It yields the protein CAWNLGRVNEQYF. The variable domain in full, with the rest retrieved from reference TRBV30 and TRBJ2-7, is SQTIHQWPATLVQPVGSPLSLECTVEGTSNPNLYWYRQAAGRGLQLLFYSVGIGQISSEVPQNLSASRPQDRQFILSSKKLLLSDSGFYLCAWNLGRVNEQYFGPGTRLTVT.

This chain links TRBV7-9 with TRBJ2-2; a weak D match, TRBD1 (6 bases). There are 13 residues in the CDR3. V was shortened by 6 bases and J by 7 bases, with 12 bases between the two germline ends. The V gene's germline CDR1 is SEHNR and CDR2 FQNEAQ (reference sequence). CDR3 protein: CASRTGLVGELFF. CDR3 nucleotide sequence: TGTGCCAGCAGAACAGGGCTGGTCGGGGAGCTGTTTTTT.

The chain links TRBV2 to TRBJ2-5; TRBD2 matches 7 bases. J gave up 4 bases and V 6 bases, and 11 bases lay outside the gene matches. Germline loops: CDR1 SNHLY, CDR2 FYNNEI. The CDR3 contains 15 residues. CDR3 nucleotides: TGTGCCAGCAGGTATTACGGCGGGAGTTCAGAGACCCAGTACTTC. This gives the protein CASRYYGGSSETQYF.

The genes are TRBV27 and TRBJ1-5; the D gene is possibly TRBD1 (6 bases). V was pared by 6 bases and J by 5 bases, with 17 bases between. The length of the CDR3 is 15 residues. CDR1 and CDR2 from the germline V gene are MNHEY and SMNVEV (reference sequence). Here the CDR3 DNA reads TGTGCCAGCAGCACACAGGGTTTTTTAGATCAGCCCCAGCATTTT. Residues: CASSTQGFLDQPQHF.

This chain links TRBV2 with TRBJ1-5, with D hard to call. V was cut by 9 bases and J by 4 bases, with 19 bases left in between. The CDR3 runs to 15 residues. Germline assignment: CDR1 SNHLY and CDR2 FYNNEI. CDR3 bases: TGTGCCAGTAGCTGGAGCGGGCCTTTTAATCAGCCCCAGCATTTT. This gives the protein CASSWSGPFNQPQHF.

The genes are TRBV29-1 and TRBJ1-1; D uncertain. This CDR3 has 13 amino acids. V was cut by 6 bases and J by 13 bases, with 24 bases left in between. Germline assignment: CDR1 SQVTM and CDR2 ANQGSEA. For the CDR3, the DNA is TGCAGCGTACACTCAAATGCCCGGCGCGAGGGTTTCTTT. It specifies CSVHSNARREGFF.

The J gene is TRBJ2-1, the V gene TRBV2; 8 nucleotides line up with TRBD2. With V trimmed by 3 bases and J by 7 bases, 8 bases remained unmatched. Germline loops: CDR1 SNHLY, CDR2 FYNNEI. This CDR3 has 15 amino acids. The CDR3 protein is CASSEASGSINEQFF. Written as DNA, the CDR3 is TGTGCCAGCAGTGAGGCCAGCGGGAGTATTAATGAGCAGTTCTTC.

The gene calls are TRBV29-1 and TRBJ2-1; 11 bases are shared with TRBD2. The length of the CDR3 is 14 residues. Germline loops: CDR1 SQVTM, CDR2 ANQGSEA. The J segment lost 6 bases and the V segment lost 7 bases, leaving 8 bases of the junction unmatched. As DNA, the CDR3 is TGCAGCGGCGTAGCGGGGGGGCGCGGCAATGAGCAGTTCTTC. Protein: CSGVAGGRGNEQFF.

This sequence joins TRBV10-3 and TRBJ1-1; TRBD1 matches 9 bases. The CDR3 loop spans 14 amino acids. Germline values: CDR1 ENHRY, CDR2 SYGVKD. The ends lost 6 bases at V and 5 bases at J; junction bases unmatched: 7. The CDR3 loop reads CAIRDPGQGTEAFF. CDR3 nucleotide sequence: TGTGCCATCAGGGACCCGGGACAGGGAACTGAAGCTTTCTTT.

The V and J genes are TRBV27 and TRBJ1-1, with D tentatively TRBD1 (5 bases). Trimming took 0 bases from V and 5 from J, leaving 13 bases between them. The CDR3 extends over 15 amino acids. Germline V gives CDR1 MNHEY, CDR2 SMNVEV (reference sequence). CDR3 bases: TGTGCCAGCAGTTTATCGACGTGGGGCGGAACTGAAGCTTTCTTT. Its protein is CASSLSTWGGTEAFF.

This chain connects TRBV25-1 to TRBJ2-7, with 10 positions matching TRBD1. Germline V gives CDR1 MGHDK, CDR2 SYGVNS. This CDR3 spans 15 amino acids. Germline trimming cut 6 bases from V and 3 bases from J; bases unmatched to any gene: 8. The CDR3 protein is CASSERQGAFYEQYF. For the CDR3, the DNA is TGTGCCAGCAGCGAGAGACAGGGGGCCTTCTACGAGCAGTACTTC.

The chain is built from TRBV29-1 and TRBJ2-3, with a possible D match to TRBD2 (6 bases). Trimming left V 7 bases short and J 2 bases short, with 16 bases between. The CDR3 length is 14 residues. The V gene's germline CDR1 is SQVTM and CDR2 ANQGSEA. CDR3 coding DNA: TGCAGCGCCCTGGGGGGACTTCACACAGATACGCAGTATTTT. Translating gives CSALGGLHTDTQYF.

The chain links TRBV2 to TRBJ1-2; 7 positions match TRBD1. Germline V gene data show CDR1 as SNHLY and CDR2 as FYNNEI. V was clipped by 6 bases and J by 5 bases; unmatched bases: 12. The CDR3 contains 15 residues. The CDR3 region is CASRYNTGAGYGYTF. Here the CDR3 DNA reads TGTGCCAGCAGATACAATACAGGGGCCGGATATGGCTACACCTTC. Together with reference TRBV2 and TRBJ1-2, the CDR3 gives the full variable domain: EPEVTQTPSHQVTQMGQEVILRCVPISNHLYFYWYRQILGQKVEFLVSFYNNEISEKSEIFDDQFSVERPDGSNFTLKIRSTKLEDSAMYFCASRYNTGAGYGYTFGSGTRLTVV.

This rearrangement joins TRBV6-6 to TRBJ1-4; 7 bases match TRBD1. V was pared by 6 bases and J by 8 bases, with 12 bases of the junction left unmatched. Germline V gives CDR1 MNHNY, CDR2 SVGAGI (reference sequence). This CDR3 is built from 15 residues. CDR3 in amino acids: CASSHHLGQDEKLFF. DNA for the CDR3: TGTGCCAGCAGCCACCACCTCGGACAGGACGAAAAACTGTTTTTT.

The genes are TRBV6-5 and TRBJ1-1; D not certain. The CDR3 runs 13 residues. Germline values: CDR1 MNHEY, CDR2 SVGAGI. V was trimmed by 0 bases and J by 4 bases, leaving 6 bases between them. CDR3 DNA sequence: TGTGCCAGCAGTTACTCGATTAGCACTGAAGCTTTCTTT. The encoded protein is CASSYSISTEAFF.

The gene calls are TRBV9 and TRBJ2-6; 11 bases are shared with TRBD1. V lost 3 bases, J lost 0 bases, and 5 bases stayed unmatched. CDR1 and CDR2 from the germline V gene are SGDLS and YYNGEE. CDR3 length equals 18 residues. The CDR3 DNA reads as TGTGCCAGCAGCGGACGAGGGACAGGGGGCTCTGGGGCCAACGTCCTGACTTTC. Residues: CASSGRGTGGSGANVLTF.

The V gene is TRBV5-1, the J gene TRBJ2-1; TRBD2 aligns across 13 bases. CDR1 SGHRS and CDR2 YFSETQ come from the germline V gene. Trimming removed 4 bases from V and 8 bases from J; junction bases left unmatched: 12. The CDR3 totals 17 residues. Here the CDR3 reads CASSPGLAGAMTHEQFF. The CDR3, as DNA: TGCGCCAGCAGCCCAGGACTAGCGGGAGCTATGACCCATGAGCAGTTCTTC.

This clone has a single count. This sequence joins TRBV9 and TRBJ1-2; 7 nucleotides match TRBD1. Germline-derived CDR1 and CDR2 are SGDLS and YYNGEE. V lost 4 bases, J lost 3 bases, and 9 bases stayed unmatched. The CDR3 length is 15 residues. The chain's CDR3 is CASSPRTGGDYGYTF. CDR3 coding DNA: TGTGCCAGCAGCCCTCGGACAGGTGGAGACTATGGCTACACCTTC.

The chain recombines TRBV6-5 with TRBJ1-4; D call uncertain. CDR3 length: 13 amino acids. Trimming removed 7 bases at V and 7 bases at J, with 13 bases between. The germline CDR1 and CDR2 sequences are MNHEY and SVGAGI. Here the CDR3 reads CASTRGRGEKLFF. The DNA for the CDR3 is TGTGCCAGCACCCGAGGCCGGGGTGAAAAACTGTTTTTT.

This clone was seen just once. This sequence joins TRBV6-5 and TRBJ2-7; D uncertain. The germline gives CDR1 MNHEY, CDR2 SVGAGI. This CDR3 contains 11 residues. Trimming removed 4 bases at V and 9 bases at J, with 10 bases between. CDR3 in amino acids: CASSSPPGQYF. The CDR3 DNA sequence: TGTGCCAGCAGTTCCCCCCCGGGGCAGTACTTC.

The rearrangement uses TRBV28 and TRBJ1-5; 7 bases fit TRBD1. V lost 6 bases, J lost 4 bases, and 3 bases stayed unmatched. CDR1 and CDR2 (germline): MDHEN, SYDVKM. The CDR3 length is 13 residues. The CDR3 region has the DNA TGTGCCAGCAGGCCGGGACAGAATCAGCCCCAGCATTTT. It encodes CASRPGQNQPQHF.

The rearrangement joins TRBV27 to TRBJ2-6; TRBD1 matches 8 bases. The CDR3 has 18 residues. Trimming removed 4 bases from V and 0 bases from J; junction bases left unmatched: 8. CDR1 is MNHEY and CDR2 is SMNVEV in the germline V gene (reference sequence). CDR3 loop: CASSSWTGIFSGANVLTF. CDR3 DNA sequence: TGTGCCAGCAGTTCGTGGACAGGGATCTTCTCTGGGGCCAACGTCCTGACTTTC.

This sequence joins TRBV10-3 and TRBJ1-2; no reliable D call. Trimming cost V 2 bases and J 6 bases, with 13 bases left between them. Germline V gives CDR1 ENHRY, CDR2 SYGVKD. This CDR3 contains 14 residues. In DNA, the CDR3 is TGTGCCATCAGTGAGGGGGAGGGCACCGATGGCTACACCTTC. Its translation is CAISEGEGTDGYTF.

V gene TRBV13 combines with J gene TRBJ2-7, with 8 bases lining up with TRBD1. With V trimmed by 5 bases and J by 4 bases, 4 bases remained unmatched. Germline values: CDR1 PRHDT, CDR2 FYEKMQ (reference sequence). The CDR3 has 13 amino acids. The CDR3 reads CASSLRGLYEQYF. CDR3 coding DNA: TGTGCCAGCAGCCTCAGGGGGCTGTACGAGCAGTACTTC.

This clone occurred once. CDR3 nucleotide sequence: TGTGCCAGCAGTCAAGGGGGTAGCAATCAGCCCCAGCATTTT. Amino acids: CASSQGGSNQPQHF. The chain combines TRBV28 with TRBJ1-5; D is perhaps TRBD1 (6 bases). The CDR3 spans 14 residues. Germline CDR1 and CDR2: MDHEN and SYDVKM. The V and J ends lost 5 bases and 0 bases respectively, with 8 bases between them.

The chain employs TRBV7-2 and TRBJ2-7; D not certain. The CDR3 sequence is 13 residues long. Germline CDR1 reads SGHTA; CDR2 reads FQGNSA. The ends were cut back, 5 bases at V and 7 bases at J, with 15 bases in the middle. CDR3 bases: TGTGCCAGCAGCCACGGCCCCCTGCGGGAGCAGTACTTC. Protein: CASSHGPLREQYF.